The T cell receptor beta chain under discussion was sequenced for a study of regulatory T cells in long-lasting Graves disease. Whole-study findings and limits: Relative to new patients (around 1,000), persistent patients exhibited greater sharing of public clonotypes (about 2,700). Persistent disease was associated with favored TRBV28 usage and with favored use of TRBJ1-2 and TRBJ2-5.

Sample time point: newly diagnosed GD, antithyroid drugs for less than 3 months. From PBMCs, RNA was extracted and then used to make the TCR library. This CDR3 comprises 14 residues. The V gene lost 5 bases and the J gene lost 0 bases, with 11 bases spanning the gap. Germline assignment: CDR1 SGHRS and CDR2 YFSETQ. Library construction for TCR beta used iRepertoire HTBI primers and Arm-PCR of CDR3 regions. TCRdb re-derived calls from the multiplex PCR reads in MiXCR, one entry per CDR3 protein. Among roughly 530,000 distinct CDR3 sequences, roughly 15% were seen once, and the ten largest hold 20% to 25%. As for this clonotype: Its target is unknown.

The same sample was also studied in work on T cells in Graves' hyperthyroidism and ophthalmopathy. From that second work: Patients aged 18 to 65 had newly diagnosed hyperthyroidism of under 2 months' duration.

The material sequenced was peripheral blood mononuclear cells (PBMCs), taken at new diagnosis, from a patient treated with antithyroid drugs. The rearrangement uses TRBV5-1 and TRBJ2-5; D may be TRBD1 (5 bases). The receptor was derived from a woman aged 35-65 years with Graves disease. The CDR3 reads CASSPRQYQETQYF. The CDR3, as DNA: TGCGCCAGCAGTCCACGACAGTACCAAGAGACCCAGTACTTC.